Detailed here is one TCR beta chain. Its specificity is unknown. This CDR3 is 15 amino acids long. Deletions cut 7 bases from V and 0 bases from J, with 16 bases between. Germline loops: CDR1 MNHNS, CDR2 SASEGT. Researchers ran the PCR with 60 Vbeta and 13 Jbeta primers. The table came from immunoSEQ multiplex PCR; TCRdb's copy has only in-frame clones and leaves some out. Seen here are hundreds of thousands of clones, just over 75% observed once, and the top ten hold 0.63%. The data derive from a study of cytomegalovirus exposure and HLA in healthy donors. Findings and limits, study-wide: When analyzed later, the rates of TCR association showed variation by HLA locus, with DRB1 the most and HLA-C the fewest. Presence/absence analyses treated sequencing depth as roughly uniform across donors. CMV serostatus was the sole immune exposure data available.

The gene calls are TRBV6-1 and TRBJ2-7, with D maybe TRBD2 (7 bases). This receptor was taken from a man aged 18-30 years in good health and CMV-seronegative. The sample taken for sequencing was PBMCs. The CDR3 loop is CASMGGPSPSYEQYF. Written as DNA, the CDR3 is TGTGCCAGCATGGGGGGGCCAAGTCCCTCCTACGAGCAGTACTTC.